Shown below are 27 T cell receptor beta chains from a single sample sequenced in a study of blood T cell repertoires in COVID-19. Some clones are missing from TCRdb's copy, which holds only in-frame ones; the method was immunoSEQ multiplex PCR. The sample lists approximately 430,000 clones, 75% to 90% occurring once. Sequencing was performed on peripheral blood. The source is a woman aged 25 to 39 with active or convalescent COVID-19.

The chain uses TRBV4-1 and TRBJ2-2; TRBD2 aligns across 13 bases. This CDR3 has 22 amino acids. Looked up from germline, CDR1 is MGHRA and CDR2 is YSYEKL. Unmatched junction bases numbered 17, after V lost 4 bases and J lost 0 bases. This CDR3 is CASSPQRKRLAGGHTNTGELFF. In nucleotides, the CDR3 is TGCGCCAGCAGCCCCCAAAGAAAGAGACTAGCGGGGGGACACACGAACACCGGGGAGCTGTTTTTT.

The CDR3 DNA reads TGCGCCAGCAGCCAAGATCGGGGGGACTACATCTACTATGGCTACACCTTC. Residues: CASSQDRGDYIYYGYTF. The chain carries TRBV4-1 and TRBJ1-2; possibly TRBD1 for D (5 bases). The V end was cut by 0 bases, the J end by 3 bases, with 17 bases between. CDR1 and CDR2 (germline): MGHRA, YSYEKL. CDR3 size: 17 residues.

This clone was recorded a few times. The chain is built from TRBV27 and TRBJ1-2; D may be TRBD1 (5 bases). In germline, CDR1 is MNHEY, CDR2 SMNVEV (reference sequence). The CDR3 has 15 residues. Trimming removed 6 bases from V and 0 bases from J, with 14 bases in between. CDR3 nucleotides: TGTGCCAGCAGGATCACAGGAGCAACTAACTATGGCTACACCTTC. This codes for CASRITGATNYGYTF.

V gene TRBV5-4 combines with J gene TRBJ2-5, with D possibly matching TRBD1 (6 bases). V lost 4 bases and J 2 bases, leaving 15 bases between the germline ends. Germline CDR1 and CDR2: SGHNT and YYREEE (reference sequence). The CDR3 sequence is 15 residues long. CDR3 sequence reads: CASSPSLTGQETQYF. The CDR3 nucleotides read TGTGCCAGCAGCCCAAGCCTGACAGGTCAAGAGACCCAGTACTTC. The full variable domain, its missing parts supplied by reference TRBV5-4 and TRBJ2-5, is ETGVTQSPTHLIKTRGQQVTLRCSSQSGHNTVSWYQQALGQGPQFIFQYYREEENGRGNFPPRFSGLQFPNYSSELNVNALELDDSALYLCASSPSLTGQETQYFGPGTRLLVL.

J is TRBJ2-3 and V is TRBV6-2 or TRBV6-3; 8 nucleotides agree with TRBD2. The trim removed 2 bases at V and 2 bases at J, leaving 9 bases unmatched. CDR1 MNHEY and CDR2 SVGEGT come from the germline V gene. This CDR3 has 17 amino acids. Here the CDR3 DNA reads TGTGCCAGCAGTTACCCCCCGGAAGCGGGGGTCACAGATACGCAGTATTTT. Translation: CASSYPPEAGVTDTQYF.

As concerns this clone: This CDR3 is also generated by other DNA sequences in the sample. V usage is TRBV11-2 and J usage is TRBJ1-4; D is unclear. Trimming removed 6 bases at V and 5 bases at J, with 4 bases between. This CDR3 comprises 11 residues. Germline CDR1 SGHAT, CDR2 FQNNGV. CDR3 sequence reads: CASRANEKLFF. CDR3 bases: TGTGCCAGCAGAGCGAATGAAAAACTGTTTTTT.

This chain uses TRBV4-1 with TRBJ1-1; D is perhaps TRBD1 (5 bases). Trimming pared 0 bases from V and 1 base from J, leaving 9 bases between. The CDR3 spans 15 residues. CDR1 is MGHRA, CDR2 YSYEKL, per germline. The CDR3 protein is CASSQERGENTEAFF. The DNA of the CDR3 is TGCGCCAGCAGCCAAGAGCGGGGGGAGAACACTGAAGCTTTCTTT.

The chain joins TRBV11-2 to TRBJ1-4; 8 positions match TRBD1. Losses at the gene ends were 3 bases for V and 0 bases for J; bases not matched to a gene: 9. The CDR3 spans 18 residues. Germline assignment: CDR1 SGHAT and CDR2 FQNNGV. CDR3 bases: TGTGCCAGCAGCTTCGGACAGGGCCGTGCTGCAACTAATGAAAAACTGTTTTTT. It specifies CASSFGQGRAATNEKLFF.

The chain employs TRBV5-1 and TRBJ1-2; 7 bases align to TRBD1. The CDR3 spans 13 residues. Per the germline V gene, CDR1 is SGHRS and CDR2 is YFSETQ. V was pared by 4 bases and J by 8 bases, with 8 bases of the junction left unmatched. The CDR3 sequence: CASSLTGDRGYTF. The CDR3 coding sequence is TGCGCCAGCAGCCTCACAGGGGATCGCGGCTACACCTTC. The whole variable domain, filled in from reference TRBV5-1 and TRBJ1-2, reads KAGVTQTPRYLIKTRGQQVTLSCSPISGHRSVSWYQQTPGQGLQFLFEYFSETQRNKGNFPGRFSGRQFSNSRSEMNVSTLELGDSALYLCASSLTGDRGYTFGSGTRLTVV.

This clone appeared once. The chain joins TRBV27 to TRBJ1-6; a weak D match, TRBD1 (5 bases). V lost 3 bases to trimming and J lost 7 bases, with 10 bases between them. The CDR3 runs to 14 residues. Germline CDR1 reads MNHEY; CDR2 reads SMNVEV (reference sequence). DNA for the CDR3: TGTGCCAGCAGTTTCACGGGGGTAAATTCACCCCTCCACTTT. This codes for CASSFTGVNSPLHF.

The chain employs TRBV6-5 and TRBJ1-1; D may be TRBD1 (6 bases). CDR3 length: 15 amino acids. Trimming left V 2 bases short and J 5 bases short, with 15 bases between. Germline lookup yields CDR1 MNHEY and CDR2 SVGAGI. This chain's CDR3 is CASSYGGSRRTEAFF. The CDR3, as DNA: TGTGCCAGCAGTTACGGGGGCTCCCGAAGGACTGAAGCTTTCTTT.

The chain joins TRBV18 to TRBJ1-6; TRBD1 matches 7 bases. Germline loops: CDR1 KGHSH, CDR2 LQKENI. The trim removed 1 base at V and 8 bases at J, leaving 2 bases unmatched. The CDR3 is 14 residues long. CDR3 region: CASSPQGADSPLHF. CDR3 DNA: TGTGCCAGCTCACCACAGGGGGCGGATTCACCCCTCCACTTT.

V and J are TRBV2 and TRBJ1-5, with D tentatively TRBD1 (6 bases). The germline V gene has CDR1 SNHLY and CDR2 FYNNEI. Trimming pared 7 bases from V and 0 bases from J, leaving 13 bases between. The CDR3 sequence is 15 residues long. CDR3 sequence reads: CASNLKGGSNQPQHF. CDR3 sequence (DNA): TGTGCCAGCAACCTCAAAGGGGGTAGCAATCAGCCCCAGCATTTT.

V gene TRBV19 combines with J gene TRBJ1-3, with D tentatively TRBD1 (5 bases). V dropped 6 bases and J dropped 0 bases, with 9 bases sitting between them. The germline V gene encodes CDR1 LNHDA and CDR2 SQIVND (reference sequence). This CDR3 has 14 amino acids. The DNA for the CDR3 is TGTGCCAGTAGACAGGTCGACTCTGGAAACACCATATATTTT. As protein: CASRQVDSGNTIYF.

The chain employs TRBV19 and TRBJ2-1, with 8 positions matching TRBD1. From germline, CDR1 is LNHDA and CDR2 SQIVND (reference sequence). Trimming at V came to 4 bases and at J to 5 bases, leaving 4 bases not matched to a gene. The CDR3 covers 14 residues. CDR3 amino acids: CASSTRQGHNEQFF. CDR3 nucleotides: TGTGCCAGTAGTACTCGACAGGGGCACAATGAGCAGTTCTTC.

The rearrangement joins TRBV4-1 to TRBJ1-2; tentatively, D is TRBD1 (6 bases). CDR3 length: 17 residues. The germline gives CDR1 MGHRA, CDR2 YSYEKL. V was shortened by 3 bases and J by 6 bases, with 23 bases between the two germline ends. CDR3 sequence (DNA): TGCGCCAGCAGCCAGTCTACCCGGGGACACCCCAGCGATGGCTACACCTTC. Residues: CASSQSTRGHPSDGYTF.

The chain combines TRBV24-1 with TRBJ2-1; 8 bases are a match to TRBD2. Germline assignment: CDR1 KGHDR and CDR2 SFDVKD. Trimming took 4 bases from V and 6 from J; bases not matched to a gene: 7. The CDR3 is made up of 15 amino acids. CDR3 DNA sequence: TGTGCCACCAGTGAATCCAGCGGGAGCCTCAATGAGCAGTTCTTC. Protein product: CATSESSGSLNEQFF.

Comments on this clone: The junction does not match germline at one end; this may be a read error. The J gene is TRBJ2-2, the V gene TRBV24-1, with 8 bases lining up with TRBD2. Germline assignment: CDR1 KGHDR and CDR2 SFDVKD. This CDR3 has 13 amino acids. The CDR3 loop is CATSDLHGGGLFF. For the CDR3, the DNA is TGTGCCACCAGTGATTTGCACGGGGGGGGGCTGTTTTTT.

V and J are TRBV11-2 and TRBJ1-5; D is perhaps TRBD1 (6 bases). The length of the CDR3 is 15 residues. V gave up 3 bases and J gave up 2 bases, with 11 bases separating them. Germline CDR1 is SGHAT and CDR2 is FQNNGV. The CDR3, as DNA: TGTGCCAGCAGCTTGACAGGAGTTGGCAATCAGCCCCAGCATTTT. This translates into CASSLTGVGNQPQHF.

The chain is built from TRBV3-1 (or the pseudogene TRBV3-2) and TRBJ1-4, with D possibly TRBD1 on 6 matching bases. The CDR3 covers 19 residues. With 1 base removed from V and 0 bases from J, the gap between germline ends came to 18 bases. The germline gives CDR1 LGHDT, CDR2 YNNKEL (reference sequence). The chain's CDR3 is CASSQVSPGTLTTNEKLFF. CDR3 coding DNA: TGTGCCAGCAGCCAAGTTTCCCCCGGGACACTTACAACTAATGAAAAACTGTTTTTT.

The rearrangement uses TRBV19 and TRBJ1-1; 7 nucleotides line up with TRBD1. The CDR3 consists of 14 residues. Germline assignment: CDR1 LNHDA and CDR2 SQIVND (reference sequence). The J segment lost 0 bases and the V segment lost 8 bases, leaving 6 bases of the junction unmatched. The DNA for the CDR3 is TGTGCCAGTGTAGACAGGGCAATGAACACTGAAGCTTTCTTT. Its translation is CASVDRAMNTEAFF.

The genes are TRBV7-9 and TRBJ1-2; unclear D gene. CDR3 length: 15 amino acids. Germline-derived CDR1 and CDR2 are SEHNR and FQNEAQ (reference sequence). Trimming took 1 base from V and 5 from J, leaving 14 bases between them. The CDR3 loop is CASSLELRVHYGYTF. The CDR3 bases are TGTGCCAGCAGCTTAGAGTTACGGGTCCATTATGGCTACACCTTC.

The CDR3 nucleotides are TGTGCCAGCAGTGAATATATCGGGTTAGGAACCGGGGAGCTGTTTTTT. Translating it yields CASSEYIGLGTGELFF. The chain carries TRBV25-1 and TRBJ2-2; D is unresolved. The CDR3 is made up of 16 amino acids. Germline V gene data show CDR1 as MGHDK and CDR2 as SYGVNS. V was shortened by 0 bases and J by 5 bases, with 13 bases between the two germline ends.

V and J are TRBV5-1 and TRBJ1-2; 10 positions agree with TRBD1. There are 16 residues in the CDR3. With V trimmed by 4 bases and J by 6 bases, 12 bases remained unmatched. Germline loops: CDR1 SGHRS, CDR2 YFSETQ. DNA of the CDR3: TGCGCCAGCAGCGACGATCGAATGACAGGGGGCAATGGCTACACCTTC. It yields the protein CASSDDRMTGGNGYTF.

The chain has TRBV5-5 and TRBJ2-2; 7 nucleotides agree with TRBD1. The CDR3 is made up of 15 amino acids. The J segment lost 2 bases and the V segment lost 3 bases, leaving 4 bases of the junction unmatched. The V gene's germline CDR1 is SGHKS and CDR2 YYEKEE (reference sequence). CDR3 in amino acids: CASSSGQPNTGELFF. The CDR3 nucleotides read TGTGCCAGCAGCTCGGGACAGCCAAACACCGGGGAGCTGTTTTTT.

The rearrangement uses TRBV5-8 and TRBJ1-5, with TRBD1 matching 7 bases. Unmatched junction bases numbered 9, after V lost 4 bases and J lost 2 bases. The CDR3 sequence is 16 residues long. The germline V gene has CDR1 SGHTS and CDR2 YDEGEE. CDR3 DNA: TGTGCCAGCAGCACAAGACAGGGTTGGGGCAATCAGCCCCAGCATTTT. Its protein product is CASSTRQGWGNQPQHF.

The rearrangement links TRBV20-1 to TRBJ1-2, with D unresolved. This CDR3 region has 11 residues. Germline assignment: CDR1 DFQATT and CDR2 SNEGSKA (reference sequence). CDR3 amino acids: CTPERDDGYTF. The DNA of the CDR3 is TGCACCCCGGAGAGGGATGATGGCTACACCTTC.